A single T cell receptor beta chain is shown here with its context. The data belong to a study of blood T cell repertoires in COVID-19. Study overall: T cells, B-cell-depleted T cells, or PBMCs provided the cDNA or gDNA that served as material.

Per the study methods: How many nucleated cells were present was estimated from reference gene primer amplification. This table comes from immunoSEQ multiplex PCR, and its TCRdb copy is limited to in-frame clones, with some not included. V, J and clone size derive from that table, while D and trimming were established from the DNA sequence. The table has about 140,000 clones, roughly 84% seen once. The germline V and J ends were trimmed by 4 bases and 2 bases, with 15 bases remaining between them. CDR1 is SNHLY and CDR2 is FYNNEI in the germline V gene. This CDR3 has 17 amino acids. The chain has TRBV2 and TRBJ2-6; D possibly corresponds to TRBD2 (5 bases). Sequenced input: PBMCs or T cells enriched from blood (not recorded which). The TCR was taken from a man in his forties with acute COVID-19. CDR3 sequence reads: CASSVGGQVAGANVLTF. The DNA of the CDR3 is TGTGCCAGCAGTGTCGGAGGTCAGGTAGCTGGGGCCAACGTCCTGACTTTC.